This T cell receptor beta chain was profiled in a study of T cell changes during pregnancy in multiple sclerosis. Sequencing was performed with immunoSEQ multiplex PCR; in TCRdb, only in-frame clones are kept and a portion is missing. The sample has 85,000 to 120,000 clones, roughly 90% seen once; the top ten hold 1.6%. From germline, CDR1 is MNHEY and CDR2 SVGAGI. The CDR3 sequence is 13 residues long. This chain joins TRBV6-5 and TRBJ2-7; 9 bases map to TRBD2. This TCR was recovered from a female donor with multiple sclerosis, enrolled in a pregnancy study. The sequencing here drew on peripheral blood, taken after pregnancy. The CDR3 loop is CASKSSGTSEQYF. DNA for the CDR3: TGTGCTAGTAAGTCTAGCGGGACCTCCGAGCAGTACTTC.